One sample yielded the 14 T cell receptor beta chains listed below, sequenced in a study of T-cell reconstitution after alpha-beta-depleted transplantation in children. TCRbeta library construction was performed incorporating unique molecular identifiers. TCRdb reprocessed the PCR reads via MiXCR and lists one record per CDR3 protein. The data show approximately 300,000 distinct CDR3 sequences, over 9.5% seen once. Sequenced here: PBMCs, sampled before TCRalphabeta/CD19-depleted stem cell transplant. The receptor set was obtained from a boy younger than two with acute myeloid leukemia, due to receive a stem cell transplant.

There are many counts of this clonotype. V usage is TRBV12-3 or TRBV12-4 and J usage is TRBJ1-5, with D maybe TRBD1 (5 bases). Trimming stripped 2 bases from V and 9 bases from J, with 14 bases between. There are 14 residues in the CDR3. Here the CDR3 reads CASSLSGGERPQHF. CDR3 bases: TGTGCCAGCAGTTTATCCGGGGGAGAGAGGCCCCAGCATTTT.

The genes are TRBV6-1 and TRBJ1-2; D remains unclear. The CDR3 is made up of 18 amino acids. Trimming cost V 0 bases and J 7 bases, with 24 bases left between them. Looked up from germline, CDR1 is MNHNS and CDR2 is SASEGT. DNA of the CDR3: TGTGCCAGCAGTGAAGCGCTGTTTCCGGGCCTCCAATTCGGTGGCTACACCTTC. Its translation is CASSEALFPGLQFGGYTF.

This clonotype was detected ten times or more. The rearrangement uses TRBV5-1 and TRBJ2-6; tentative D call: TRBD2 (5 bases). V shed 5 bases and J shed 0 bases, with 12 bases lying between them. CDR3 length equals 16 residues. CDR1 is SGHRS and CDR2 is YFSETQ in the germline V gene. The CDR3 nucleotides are TGCGCCAGCAGTTATAAAGGAGGCTCTGGGGCCAACGTCCTGACTTTC. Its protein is CASSYKGGSGANVLTF.

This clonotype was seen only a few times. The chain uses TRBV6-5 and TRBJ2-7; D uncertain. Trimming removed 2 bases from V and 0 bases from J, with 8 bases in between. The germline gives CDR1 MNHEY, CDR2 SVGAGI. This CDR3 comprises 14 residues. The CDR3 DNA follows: TGTGCCAGCAGTTACGGCGCATACTCCTACGAGCAGTACTTC. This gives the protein CASSYGAYSYEQYF.

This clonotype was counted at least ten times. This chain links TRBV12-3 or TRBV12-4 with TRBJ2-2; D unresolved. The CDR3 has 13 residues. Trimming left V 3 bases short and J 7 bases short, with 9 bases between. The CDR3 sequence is CASSFTGNGELFF. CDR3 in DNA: TGTGCCAGCAGTTTTACCGGAAACGGGGAGCTGTTTTTT.

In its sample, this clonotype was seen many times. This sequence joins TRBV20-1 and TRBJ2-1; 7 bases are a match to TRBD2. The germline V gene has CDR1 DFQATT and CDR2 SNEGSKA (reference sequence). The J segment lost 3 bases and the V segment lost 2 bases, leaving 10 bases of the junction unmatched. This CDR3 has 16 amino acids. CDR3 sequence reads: CSARFVAGVHYNEQFF. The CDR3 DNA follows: TGCAGTGCTAGATTTGTGGCGGGAGTTCACTACAATGAGCAGTTCTTC.

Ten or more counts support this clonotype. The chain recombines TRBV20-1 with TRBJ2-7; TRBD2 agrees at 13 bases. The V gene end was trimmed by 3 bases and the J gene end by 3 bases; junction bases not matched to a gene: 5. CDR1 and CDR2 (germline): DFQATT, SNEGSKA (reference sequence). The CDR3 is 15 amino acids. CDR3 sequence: CSASGLAGDVYEQYF. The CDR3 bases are TGCAGTGCTAGCGGACTAGCGGGGGATGTCTACGAGCAGTACTTC.

The CDR3 reads CASSYDQGEGLYQETQYF. The CDR3 DNA follows: TGTGCCAGCAGTTATGATCAGGGGGAGGGACTGTACCAAGAGACCCAGTACTTC. J is TRBJ2-5 and V is TRBV28; D may match TRBD1 or TRBD2 (7 bases each). CDR1 and CDR2 from the germline V gene are MDHEN and SYDVKM. The CDR3 is made up of 18 amino acids. V was pared by 4 bases and J by 0 bases, with 21 bases between.

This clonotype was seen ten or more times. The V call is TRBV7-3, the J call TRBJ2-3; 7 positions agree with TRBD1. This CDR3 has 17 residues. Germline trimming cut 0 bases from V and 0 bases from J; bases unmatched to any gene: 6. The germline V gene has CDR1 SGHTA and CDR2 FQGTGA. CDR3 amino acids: CASSLTPGQRSTDTQYF. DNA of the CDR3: TGTGCCAGCAGCTTAACTCCGGGACAGCGGAGCACAGATACGCAGTATTTT.

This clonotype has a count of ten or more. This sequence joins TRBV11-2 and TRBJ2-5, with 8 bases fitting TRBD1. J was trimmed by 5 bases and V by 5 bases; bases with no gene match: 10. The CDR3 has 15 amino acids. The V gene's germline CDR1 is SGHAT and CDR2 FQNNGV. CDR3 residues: CASSRPQTGGETQYF. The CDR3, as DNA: TGTGCCAGCAGCCGCCCCCAAACAGGGGGTGAGACCCAGTACTTC.

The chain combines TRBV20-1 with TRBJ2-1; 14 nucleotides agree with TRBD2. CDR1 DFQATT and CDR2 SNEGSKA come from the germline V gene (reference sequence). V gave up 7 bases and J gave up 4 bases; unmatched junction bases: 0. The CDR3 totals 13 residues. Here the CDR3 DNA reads TGCAGTGGACTAGCGGGGGGGTACAATGAGCAGTTCTTC. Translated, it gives CSGLAGGYNEQFF.

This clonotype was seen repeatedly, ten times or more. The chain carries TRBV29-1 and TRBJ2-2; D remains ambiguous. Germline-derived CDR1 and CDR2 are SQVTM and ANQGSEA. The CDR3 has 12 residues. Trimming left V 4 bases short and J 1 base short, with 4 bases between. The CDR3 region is CSVVGNTGELFF. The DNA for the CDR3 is TGCAGCGTTGTAGGGAACACCGGGGAGCTGTTTTTT.

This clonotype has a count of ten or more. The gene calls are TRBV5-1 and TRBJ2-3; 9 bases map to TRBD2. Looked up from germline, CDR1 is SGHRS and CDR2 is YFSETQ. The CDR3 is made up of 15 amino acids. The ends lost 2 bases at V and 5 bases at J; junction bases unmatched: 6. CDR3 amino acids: CASSFRGGAIDTQYF. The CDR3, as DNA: TGCGCCAGCAGCTTCCGCGGGGGGGCAATAGATACGCAGTATTTT.

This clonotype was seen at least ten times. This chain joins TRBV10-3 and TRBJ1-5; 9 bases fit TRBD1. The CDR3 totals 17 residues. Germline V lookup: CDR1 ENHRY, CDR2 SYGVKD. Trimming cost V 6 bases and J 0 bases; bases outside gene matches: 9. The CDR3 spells CAISPGTGSFSNQPQHF. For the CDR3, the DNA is TGTGCCATCAGCCCCGGGACAGGGTCCTTTAGCAATCAGCCCCAGCATTTT.